The source of this T cell receptor beta chain is a study of T cells in Graves' hyperthyroidism and ophthalmopathy. The V gene's germline CDR1 is MDHEN and CDR2 SYDVKM. V lost 4 bases, J lost 7 bases, and 16 bases lay in between. The CDR3 runs 15 residues. This clonotype appeared a few times. Its antigen is not identified. TCR beta CDR3 regions were amplified from RNA. Using the HTBI primer set, a first-round RT-PCR was run on the TCR CDR3. TCRdb reanalysed the multiplex PCR reads using MiXCR and keeps one entry per CDR3 protein. The sample includes about 570,000 distinct CDR3 sequences, roughly 46% of them seen just once. Study-level points and caveats: In blood, most of the thyroid clonotypes expanded above 0.001 were also present. Model-based prediction identified ophthalmopathy a median 6.5 months prior to its onset.

The gene calls are TRBV28 and TRBJ1-4, with a weak D call TRBD1 (6 bases). The TCR comes from an adult woman with Graves' disease, either hyperthyroidism or ophthalmopathy (not recorded which). Sequencing was carried out using peripheral blood or thyroid tissue (not recorded which). This CDR3 reads CASSWLGGQGEKLFF. The DNA for the CDR3 is TGTGCCAGCAGTTGGCTAGGGGGGCAGGGTGAAAAACTGTTTTTT. Together with reference TRBV28 and TRBJ1-4, the CDR3 gives the full variable domain: DVKVTQSSRYLVKRTGEKVFLECVQDMDHENMFWYRQDPGLGLRLIYFSYDVKMKEKGDIPEGYSVSREKKERFSLILESASTNQTSMYLCASSWLGGQGEKLFFGSGTQLSVL.